This T cell receptor (beta chain) was identified in a study of blood T cell repertoires in COVID-19. Study-level information: Researchers got acute and convalescent COVID-19 samples from the United States, Italy and Spain. PBMCs, B-cell-depleted T cells, or T cells provided the cDNA or gDNA that made up the material.

The CDR3 runs 14 residues. With V trimmed by 3 bases and J by 5 bases, 8 bases remained unmatched. Germline V gene sequence: CDR1 SQVTM, CDR2 ANQGSEA. The protocol was immunoSEQ multiplex PCR, while the TCRdb copy is restricted to in-frame clones and leaves out a portion. Of approximately 240,000 clones listed, approximately 86% are singletons. This chain links TRBV29-1 with TRBJ2-5; 8 bases agree with TRBD1. This receptor was obtained from an elderly woman with active or convalescent COVID-19. Sequencing was carried out using peripheral blood. The CDR3 spells CSVEAGGSWETQYF. DNA for the CDR3: TGCAGCGTTGAGGCAGGGGGCTCATGGGAGACCCAGTACTTC. The entire variable domain, with the rest obtained from reference TRBV29-1 and TRBJ2-5, is as follows: SAVISQKPSRDICQRGTSLTIQCQVDSQVTMMFWYRQQPGQSLTLIATANQGSEATYESGFVIDKFPISRPNLTFSTLTVSNMSPEDSSIYLCSVEAGGSWETQYFGPGTRLLVL.